Following are 4 T cell receptor beta chains from one sample sequenced in a study of blood T cells in healthy people across ages. A second PCR, run for about 7 to 11 cycles, used a sample-barcoded 5' primer plus a J-beta primer mix. In TCRdb, the 5' RACE reads were re-called with MiXCR into one record per CDR3 protein. The table shows 1.5 million to 1.9 million distinct CDR3 sequences, with roughly 43% occurring only once. The specimen sequenced was blood. These receptor sequences come from a young woman in good health.

V and J are TRBV6-5 and TRBJ1-2; possible D gene TRBD1, 6 bases. The CDR3 has 15 amino acids. Trimming took 6 bases from V and 4 from J, leaving 18 bases between them. Germline assignment: CDR1 MNHEY and CDR2 SVGAGI. Here the CDR3 reads CASRTTGFMVYGYTF. The CDR3 DNA reads as TGTGCCAGCAGAACTACAGGGTTTATGGTCTATGGCTACACCTTC.

This clonotype showed up just once. The gene calls are TRBV20-1 and TRBJ2-1; 10 nucleotides line up with TRBD2. This CDR3 is 14 amino acids long. CDR1 and CDR2 from the germline V gene are DFQATT and SNEGSKA (reference sequence). V lost 6 bases and J lost 4; bases outside the gene matches: 6. CDR3 sequence reads: CSAVRSGGYNEQFF. As DNA, the CDR3 is TGCAGTGCCGTCCGTAGCGGGGGGTACAATGAGCAGTTCTTC.

The V and J genes are TRBV2 and TRBJ2-7, with TRBD1 matching 9 bases. Trimming at V came to 9 bases and at J to 4 bases, leaving 7 bases not matched to a gene. The V gene's germline CDR1 is SNHLY and CDR2 FYNNEI. The CDR3 contains 13 residues. CDR3 DNA: TGTGCCAGACGACAGGGGGATTCGTACGAGCAGTACTTC. This codes for CARRQGDSYEQYF.

The chain joins TRBV12-3 or TRBV12-4 to TRBJ1-2; D is ambiguous. Trimming removed 5 bases from V and 8 bases from J, with 18 bases in between. The CDR3 is 14 residues long. The CDR3 bases are TGTGCCAGCAGTCATACTAACAGCGGTATAGGCTACACCTTC. Its protein is CASSHTNSGIGYTF.